This T cell receptor beta chain comes out of a study of cytomegalovirus exposure and HLA in healthy donors. General study results and limits: Reportedly, cytomegalovirus status was diagnosed with high sensitivity and specificity.

The CDR3 runs 15 residues. The trim removed 4 bases at V and 0 bases at J, leaving 4 bases unmatched. From germline, CDR1 is MGHDK and CDR2 SYGVNS. As concerns this clone: Its antigen is not identified.

Primers for the PCR totalled 60 Vbeta and 13 Jbeta. Libraries were prepared by immunoSEQ multiplex PCR; TCRdb keeps only in-frame clonotypes and omits some of them. In the table there are fewer than 200,000 clones, more than 85% of which are singletons. The specimen was PBMCs. The TCR originated in a girl under three years old in good health and CMV-seronegative. The chain combines TRBV25-1 with TRBJ2-3, with TRBD1 identical over 7 bases. CDR3 DNA sequence: TGTGCCAGCAGTGGGGCAGGGGGAAGCACAGATACGCAGTATTTT. Residues: CASSGAGGSTDTQYF.